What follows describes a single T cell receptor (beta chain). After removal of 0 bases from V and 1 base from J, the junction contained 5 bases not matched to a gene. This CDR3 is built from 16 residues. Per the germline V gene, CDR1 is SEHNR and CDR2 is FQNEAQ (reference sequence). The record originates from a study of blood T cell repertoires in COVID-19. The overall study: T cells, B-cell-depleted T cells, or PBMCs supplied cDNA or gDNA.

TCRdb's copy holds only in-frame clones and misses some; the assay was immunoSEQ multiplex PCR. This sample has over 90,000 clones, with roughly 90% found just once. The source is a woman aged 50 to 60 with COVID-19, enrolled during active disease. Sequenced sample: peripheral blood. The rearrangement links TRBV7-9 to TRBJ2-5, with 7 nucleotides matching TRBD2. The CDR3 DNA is TGTGCCAGCAGCTTAGCCCCGAGCGGGGTCCAAGAGACCCAGTACTTC. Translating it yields CASSLAPSGVQETQYF.